This T cell receptor beta chain came from a study of CD8+ T cells in alopecia areata (dated by TCRdb to the late 2010s). General notes on the study: The treated patients took part in an open-label pilot trial in which moderate-to-severe alopecia areata was treated with oral tofacitinib at 5 to 10 mg twice daily. Patients stayed on tofacitinib for 6 to 18 months and then had 6 months of follow-up off drug so that delayed response and recurrence could be assessed. In both human patients and the C3H/HeJ mouse model, the study applied high-throughput TCRbeta sequencing to look at T cell clonal expansion in alopecia areata. Scalp tissue and sorted CD4+ and CD8+ peripheral blood T cells from patchy and totalis/universalis alopecia areata patients and from healthy controls were covered by human TCRbeta sequencing. Patients on tofacitinib were biopsied at baseline and after 4 and 24 weeks of treatment, and several of the patients also had a later scalp biopsy. Scalp clonality was compared across normal scalp (n=4), patchy alopecia areata scalp (n=8), and alopecia totalis/universalis scalp (n=8). RNA was obtained with the PAXgene miRNA kit for fixed scalp, the miRNeasy kit for PBMCs, and the RNeasy kit for mouse skin. TCRbeta CDR3 regions were amplified by immunoSEQ multiplex PCR using 35 Vbeta forward and 13 Jbeta reverse primers.

The sample's time point label, in plain terms: baseline before oral tofacitinib. Peripheral blood and lesional scalp punch biopsies were obtained from patients with alopecia areata. PBMCs were separated by density centrifugation and stained for CD3, CD4 and CD8, after which CD4+ and CD8+ T cells were sorted on a FACSAria. On this clone itself: The antigen this receptor binds is unknown. Base qualities are not recorded, but no much larger clone differs from it by a single base.

The germline V gene (reference sequence) provides CDR1 GTSNPN and CDR2 SVGIG. The junction carries 11 bases between V and J, which are trimmed by 6 bases and 6 bases respectively. From the cysteine through the phenylalanine, the CDR3 covers 12 amino acids. Only CDR3 DNA remains: 36 bases, in frame from the first base. Libraries were prepared through the immunoSEQ multiplex PCR assay. To provide template for TCR sequencing, every sample had RNA extracted and reverse transcribed into cDNA. SuperScript III was used to make first-strand cDNA, primed with a 2:1 mix of oligo-dT and random hexamers. A synthetic immune receptor repertoire was used to measure amplification bias, and any remaining bias was corrected computationally. In the paper's pipeline: After raw reads were preprocessed to remove errors, the CDR3 was defined following IMGT conventions as running from the conserved cysteine to phenylalanine. To get clonality, Shannon entropy was normalized by log2 of the number of productive unique TCRs and the result was subtracted from 1. Scalp TCRbeta sequences were cross-referenced with sorted blood CD4 and CD8 repertoires so that the CD4 or CD8 identity of scalp clones could be inferred. TCRdb retrieved this table from immuneACCESS and kept in-frame rearrangements only. Not all clones are present; in checked studies, unresolved V genes account for under half, and no reason is known for the remainder. V, J and clone size were drawn from that table, and D and trimming were deduced from the DNA. This sample is represented by 250,000 or so clones; roughly two thirds of them were singletons. The ten largest make up under 1.5% of the sample.

Study-wide conclusions, independent of this receptor: Compared with normal scalp, lesional scalp had higher clonality and more expanded CD8+ clones, particularly in alopecia totalis/universalis, a pattern that suggests antigenic drive. Unlike mouse skin, where gammadelta T cells dominate, normal human skin contains resident alphabeta T cells that get sequenced too, which complicates analysis of the scalp TCR repertoire. Shared TCR sequences between patients were less evident than in mice, which may be partly attributable to HLA diversity in the patient population.

Sequencing was performed on CD4+ T cells sorted from blood, taken at week 0. The sequence was collected from a human donor with alopecia areata. This chain joins TRBV30 to TRBJ2-2; no D segment can be confidently identified. The DNA is TGTGCCTGCCAGCCCCGCGCCGGGGAGCTGTTTTTT. Translated, this gives CACQPRAGELFF.